This TCR beta chain derives from a study of blood T cell repertoires in COVID-19. Study background: Italy, Spain and the United States were the sources of the convalescent and acute COVID-19 samples. Sources were T cells, B-cell-depleted T cells, or PBMCs; the material itself was cDNA or gDNA.

In the authors' methods: It was from reference gene primer amplification that nucleated cell counts were estimated. TCRdb's table, derived via immunoSEQ multiplex PCR, lists solely in-frame clones and lacks some. V and J calls and clone size follow that table, whereas D and trimming were derived from the DNA. The data show around 170,000 clones, about 86% seen once. V was clipped by 9 bases and J by 5 bases; unmatched bases: 13. CDR3 length: 15 residues. Germline CDR1 is LNHDA and CDR2 is SQIVND (reference sequence). This sequence joins TRBV19 and TRBJ1-5; the match to TRBD1 covers 7 bases. The sequencing input was peripheral blood. This clonotype originated in a man aged 50-59 years with active or convalescent COVID-19. The CDR3, as DNA: TGTGCCAGCTCTACCCCGGACAGGTGGTATCAGCCCCAGCATTTT. Amino acid sequence: CASSTPDRWYQPQHF.